This TCR beta chain was identified during a study of T cells in Graves' hyperthyroidism and ophthalmopathy. Broader study findings: Appearing also in blood were most of the thyroid clonotypes expanded above 0.001.

Regions amplified from RNA transcripts were the TCR beta CDR3 regions. The study used the HTBI primer set for a first-round RT-PCR of the TCR CDR3. TCRdb processed the multiplex PCR reads anew with MiXCR; each CDR3 protein has one entry. The sample includes about 300,000 distinct CDR3 sequences, roughly a fifth of them seen just once. This clonotype was detected only a few times. Its antigen is currently unknown. Sequenced sample: blood. The receptor was derived from a man aged 50 or older with Graves' ophthalmopathy.

CDR3: CASSRNSGANVLTF. The DNA for the CDR3 is TGTGCCAGCAGTCGAAATTCTGGGGCCAACGTCCTGACTTTC. This chain uses TRBV28 with TRBJ2-6; D uncertain. This CDR3 has 14 residues. The V gene lost 5 bases and the J gene lost 1 base, with 6 bases spanning the gap. Germline CDR1 and CDR2: MDHEN and SYDVKM. The full variable domain, with the rest looked up from reference TRBV28 and TRBJ2-6, is DVKVTQSSRYLVKRTGEKVFLECVQDMDHENMFWYRQDPGLGLRLIYFSYDVKMKEKGDIPEGYSVSREKKERFSLILESASTNQTSMYLCASSRNSGANVLTFGAGSRLTVL.